Listed below are T cell receptor beta chains from one sample, sequenced in a study of CD8 T cells in Susac syndrome. One entry per CDR3 protein results from TCRdb running MiXCR on the immunoSEQ multiplex PCR reads. In the table there are over 100,000 distinct CDR3 sequences, over 90% of which are singletons. Material for sequencing was CD8+ T cells from PBMCs. These TCRs come from a human donor with Susac syndrome. Both conserved end residues are part of each CDR3. D genes are given only for firm matches. Part of the rows lack a size; the others show once, few, many or a class for expanded clones.

D,V,J,size,length,CDR3,DNA
TRBD2,TRBV18,TRBJ2-1,.,17,CASSPDSGGFSYNEQFF,TGTGCCAGCTCACCAGATAGCGGGGGCTTCTCCTACAATGAGCAGTTCTTC
TRBD1,TRBV4-1,TRBJ1-2,.,14,CASSQGQAIYGYTF,TGCGCCAGCAGCCAGGGACAGGCCATCTATGGCTACACCTTC
.,TRBV4-3,TRBJ1-1,.,16,CASSQSLGPMNTEAFF,TGCGCCAGCAGCCAATCTCTGGGGCCCATGAACACTGAAGCTTTCTTT
.,TRBV6-2/TRBV6-3,TRBJ2-5,.,11,CAIIGLETQYF,TGTGCCATCATAGGGCTAGAGACCCAGTACTTC
.,TRBV29-1,TRBJ2-7,.,15,CSVEDSRSPNYEQYF,TGCAGCGTTGAAGATTCCAGGTCCCCAAACTACGAGCAGTACTTC
.,TRBV11-2,TRBJ2-1,.,17,CASSVLGGGSSYNEQFF,TGTGCCAGCAGCGTCTTGGGAGGGGGGTCCTCCTACAATGAGCAGTTCTTC
TRBD2,TRBV9,TRBJ2-1,.,17,CASSVGEASGGHNEQFF,TGTGCCAGCAGCGTAGGAGAAGCTAGCGGGGGGCACAATGAGCAGTTCTTC
.,TRBV29-1,TRBJ2-2,.,14,CSVEAQTNTGELFF,TGCAGCGTTGAAGCACAAACGAACACCGGGGAGCTGTTTTTT
.,TRBV29-1,TRBJ2-3,.,13,CSVDGGTVDTQYF,TGCAGCGTTGATGGAGGGACGGTTGATACGCAGTATTTT
.,TRBV12-3/TRBV12-4,TRBJ1-2,.,14,CASSSSGATYGYTF,TGTGCCAGCAGTTCCTCCGGGGCCACCTATGGCTACACCTTC
TRBD2,TRBV5-6,TRBJ2-1,.,13,CASNWGGYNEQFF,TGTGCCAGCAATTGGGGGGGGTACAATGAGCAGTTCTTC
TRBD2,TRBV29-1,TRBJ2-3,.,15,CSVELAGGPADTQYF,TGCAGCGTTGAACTAGCGGGGGGGCCCGCAGATACGCAGTATTTT
TRBD1,TRBV5-6,TRBJ1-6,.,14,CASTFGTGHSPLHF,TGTGCCAGCACTTTCGGGACAGGACACTCACCCCTCCACTTT
TRBD1,TRBV7-8,TRBJ2-2,.,18,CASSLVYPPGGDTGELFF,TGTGCCAGCAGCTTAGTCTACCCTCCAGGGGGCGACACCGGGGAGCTGTTTTTT
.,TRBV7-9,TRBJ2-3,.,15,CASRPGTPVTDTQYF,TGTGCCAGCAGACCAGGGACTCCGGTGACAGATACGCAGTATTTT
.,TRBV7-8,TRBJ2-7,.,15,CASSSEAGHYYEQYF,TGTGCCAGCAGCTCTGAGGCGGGACATTACTACGAGCAGTACTTC
.,TRBV7-8,TRBJ2-7,.,14,CASSLSSQGLGQYF,TGTGCCAGCAGCTTAAGCTCCCAAGGGCTGGGGCAGTACTTC
.,TRBV5-1,TRBJ2-7,.,13,CASSWGPLYEQYF,TGCGCCAGCAGCTGGGGTCCGCTCTACGAGCAGTACTTC
.,TRBV15,TRBJ2-3,.,16,CATSRDWASSPDTQYF,TGTGCCACCAGCAGAGATTGGGCCAGCTCTCCGGATACGCAGTATTTT
.,TRBV29-1,TRBJ2-1,.,12,CSVPSGAGEQFF,TGCAGCGTTCCGTCAGGGGCCGGGGAGCAGTTCTTC
TRBD1,TRBV2,TRBJ1-1,.,13,CASSFTGATEAFF,TGTGCCAGCAGTTTTACAGGGGCCACTGAAGCTTTCTTT
.,TRBV29-1,TRBJ2-5,few,13,CSQRGGNKETQYF,TGCAGCCAAAGGGGGGGCAACAAAGAGACCCAGTACTTC
.,TRBV5-4,TRBJ1-6,few,11,CASSDGGPLHF,TGTGCCAGCAGCGACGGTGGGCCCCTCCACTTT
.,TRBV7-2,TRBJ2-7,.,14,CASSPRGGDHEQYF,TGTGCCAGCAGCCCCCGAGGAGGGGACCACGAGCAGTACTTC
TRBD2,TRBV11-2,TRBJ2-7,.,12,CASSPIGGEQYF,TGTGCCAGCAGCCCTATCGGGGGGGAGCAGTACTTC
TRBD1,TRBV7-2,TRBJ2-7,.,16,CASNQQDRGFSYEQYF,TGTGCCAGCAACCAACAAGACAGGGGGTTCTCCTACGAGCAGTACTTC